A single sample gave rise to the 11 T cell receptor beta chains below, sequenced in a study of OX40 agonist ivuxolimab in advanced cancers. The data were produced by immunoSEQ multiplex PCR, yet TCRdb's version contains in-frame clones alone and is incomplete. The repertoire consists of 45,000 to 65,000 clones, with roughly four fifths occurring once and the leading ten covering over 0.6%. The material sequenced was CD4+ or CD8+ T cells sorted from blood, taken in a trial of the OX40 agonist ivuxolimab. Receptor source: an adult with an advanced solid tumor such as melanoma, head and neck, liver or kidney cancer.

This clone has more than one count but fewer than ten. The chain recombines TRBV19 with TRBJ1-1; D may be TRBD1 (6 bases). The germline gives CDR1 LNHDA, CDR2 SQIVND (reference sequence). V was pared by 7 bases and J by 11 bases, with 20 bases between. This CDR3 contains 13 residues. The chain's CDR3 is CASNMGLGAKAFF. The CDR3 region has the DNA TGTGCCAGTAACATGGGGTTGGGGGCCAAGGCTTTCTTT.

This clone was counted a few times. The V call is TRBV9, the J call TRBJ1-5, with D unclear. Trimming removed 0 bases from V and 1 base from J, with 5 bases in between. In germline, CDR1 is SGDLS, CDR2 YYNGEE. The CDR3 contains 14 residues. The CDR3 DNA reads TGTGCCAGCAGCGTAGGTGACAGCAATCAGCCCCAGCATTTT. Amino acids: CASSVGDSNQPQHF.

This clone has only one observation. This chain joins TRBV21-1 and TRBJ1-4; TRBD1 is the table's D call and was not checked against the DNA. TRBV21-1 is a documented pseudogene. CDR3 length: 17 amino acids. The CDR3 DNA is TGTGCCAGCAGCAAAGCGCCAGGGTATGCAACTAATGAAAAACTGTTTTTT. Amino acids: CASSKAPGYATNEKLFF.

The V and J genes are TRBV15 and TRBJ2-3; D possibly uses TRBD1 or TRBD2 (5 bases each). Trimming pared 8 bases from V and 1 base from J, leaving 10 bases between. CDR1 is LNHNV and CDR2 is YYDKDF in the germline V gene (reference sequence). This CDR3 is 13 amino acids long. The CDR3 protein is CATAVGGTDTQYF. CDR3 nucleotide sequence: TGTGCCACCGCCGTGGGGGGCACAGATACGCAGTATTTT.

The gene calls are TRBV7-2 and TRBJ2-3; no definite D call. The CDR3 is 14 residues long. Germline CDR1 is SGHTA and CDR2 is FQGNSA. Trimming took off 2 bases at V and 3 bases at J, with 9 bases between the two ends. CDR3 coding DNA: TGTGCCAGCAGCTTACGGTTTGGTACAGATACGCAGTATTTT. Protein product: CASSLRFGTDTQYF. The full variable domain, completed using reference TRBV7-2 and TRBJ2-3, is GAGVSQSPSNKVTEKGKDVELRCDPISGHTALYWYRQSLGQGLEFLIYFQGNSAPDKSGLPSDRFSAERTGGSVSTLTIQRTQQEDSAVYLCASSLRFGTDTQYFGPGTRLTVL.

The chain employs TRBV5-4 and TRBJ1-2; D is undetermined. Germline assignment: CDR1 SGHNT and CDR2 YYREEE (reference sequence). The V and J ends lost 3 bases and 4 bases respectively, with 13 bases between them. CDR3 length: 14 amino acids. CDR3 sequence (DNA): TGTGCCAGCAGCTCTGCACGGGTACGCTATGGCTACACCTTC. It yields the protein CASSSARVRYGYTF.

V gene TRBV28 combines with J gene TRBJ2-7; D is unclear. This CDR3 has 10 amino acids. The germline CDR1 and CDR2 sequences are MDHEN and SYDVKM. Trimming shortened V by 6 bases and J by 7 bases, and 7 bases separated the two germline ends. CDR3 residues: CASSGLEQYF. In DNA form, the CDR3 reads TGTGCCAGCAGCGGGCTAGAGCAGTACTTC.

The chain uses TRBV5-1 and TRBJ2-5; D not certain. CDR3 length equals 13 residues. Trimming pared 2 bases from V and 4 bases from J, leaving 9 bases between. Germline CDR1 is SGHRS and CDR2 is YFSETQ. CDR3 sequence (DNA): TGCGCCAGCAGCTTTGATGTGGGAGAGACCCAGTACTTC. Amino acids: CASSFDVGETQYF.

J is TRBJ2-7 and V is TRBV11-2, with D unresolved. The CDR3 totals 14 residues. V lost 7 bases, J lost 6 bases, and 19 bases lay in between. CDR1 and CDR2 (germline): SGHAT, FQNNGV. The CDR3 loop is CASNRLGPSLEQYF. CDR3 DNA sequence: TGTGCCAGCAACCGTCTCGGGCCTTCCCTCGAGCAGTACTTC.

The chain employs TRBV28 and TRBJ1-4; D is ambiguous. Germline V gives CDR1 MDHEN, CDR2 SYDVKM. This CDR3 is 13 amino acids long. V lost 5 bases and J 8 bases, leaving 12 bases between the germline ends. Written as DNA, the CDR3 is TGTGCCAGCAGTCCCTCGGGTGGGGAAAAACTGTTTTTT. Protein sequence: CASSPSGGEKLFF.

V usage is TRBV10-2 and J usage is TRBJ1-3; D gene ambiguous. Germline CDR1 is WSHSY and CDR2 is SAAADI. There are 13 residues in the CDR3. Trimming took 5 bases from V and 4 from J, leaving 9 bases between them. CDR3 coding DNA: TGCGCCAGCAGTCCCCAGATCGGAAACACCATATATTTT. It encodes CASSPQIGNTIYF.